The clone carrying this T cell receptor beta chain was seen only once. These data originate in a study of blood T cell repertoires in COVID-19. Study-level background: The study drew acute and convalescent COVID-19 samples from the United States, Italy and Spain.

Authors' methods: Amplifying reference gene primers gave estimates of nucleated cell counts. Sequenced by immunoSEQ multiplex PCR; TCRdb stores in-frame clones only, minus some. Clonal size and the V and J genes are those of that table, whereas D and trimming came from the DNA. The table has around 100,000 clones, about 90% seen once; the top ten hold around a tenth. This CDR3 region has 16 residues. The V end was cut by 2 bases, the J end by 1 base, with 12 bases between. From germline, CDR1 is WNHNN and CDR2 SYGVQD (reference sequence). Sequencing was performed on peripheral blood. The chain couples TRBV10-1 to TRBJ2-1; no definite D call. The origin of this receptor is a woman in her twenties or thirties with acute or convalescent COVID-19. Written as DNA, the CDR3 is TGCGCCAGCAGTGAGACGGAGTTAGGATCCTACAATGAGCAGTTCTTC. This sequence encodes CASSETELGSYNEQFF.